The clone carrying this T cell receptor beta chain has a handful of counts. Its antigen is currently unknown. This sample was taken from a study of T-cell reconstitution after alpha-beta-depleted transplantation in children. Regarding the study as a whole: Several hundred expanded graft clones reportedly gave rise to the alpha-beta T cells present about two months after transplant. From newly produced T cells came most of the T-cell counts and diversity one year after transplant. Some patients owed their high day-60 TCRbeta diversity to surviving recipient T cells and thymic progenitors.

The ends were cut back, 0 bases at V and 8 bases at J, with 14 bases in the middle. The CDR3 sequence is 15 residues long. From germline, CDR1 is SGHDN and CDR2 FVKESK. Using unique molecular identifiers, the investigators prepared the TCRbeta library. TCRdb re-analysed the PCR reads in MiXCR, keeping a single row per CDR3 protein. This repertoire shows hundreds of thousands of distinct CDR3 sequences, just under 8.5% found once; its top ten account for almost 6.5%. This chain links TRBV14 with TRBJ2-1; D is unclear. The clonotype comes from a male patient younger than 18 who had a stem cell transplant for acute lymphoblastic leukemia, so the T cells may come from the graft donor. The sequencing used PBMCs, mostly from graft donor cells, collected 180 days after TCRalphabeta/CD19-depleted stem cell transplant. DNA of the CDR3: TGTGCCAGCAGCCAAGAGGGCCGACGCACGGATGAGCAGTTCTTC. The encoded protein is CASSQEGRRTDEQFF.